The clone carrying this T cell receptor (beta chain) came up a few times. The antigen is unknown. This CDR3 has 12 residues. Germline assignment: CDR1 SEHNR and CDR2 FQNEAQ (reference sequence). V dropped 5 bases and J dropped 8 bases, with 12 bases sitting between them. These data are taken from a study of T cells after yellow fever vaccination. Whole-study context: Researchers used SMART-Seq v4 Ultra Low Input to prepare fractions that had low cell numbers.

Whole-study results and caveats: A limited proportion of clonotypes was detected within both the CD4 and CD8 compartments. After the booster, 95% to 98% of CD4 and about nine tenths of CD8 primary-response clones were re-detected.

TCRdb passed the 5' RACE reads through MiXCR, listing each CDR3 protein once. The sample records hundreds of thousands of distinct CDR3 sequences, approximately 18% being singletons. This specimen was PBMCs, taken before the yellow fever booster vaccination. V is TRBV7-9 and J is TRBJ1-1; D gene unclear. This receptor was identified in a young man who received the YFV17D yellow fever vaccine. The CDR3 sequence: CASSPSSGEAFF. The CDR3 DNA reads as TGTGCCAGCAGCCCCAGTTCGGGGGAAGCTTTCTTT.